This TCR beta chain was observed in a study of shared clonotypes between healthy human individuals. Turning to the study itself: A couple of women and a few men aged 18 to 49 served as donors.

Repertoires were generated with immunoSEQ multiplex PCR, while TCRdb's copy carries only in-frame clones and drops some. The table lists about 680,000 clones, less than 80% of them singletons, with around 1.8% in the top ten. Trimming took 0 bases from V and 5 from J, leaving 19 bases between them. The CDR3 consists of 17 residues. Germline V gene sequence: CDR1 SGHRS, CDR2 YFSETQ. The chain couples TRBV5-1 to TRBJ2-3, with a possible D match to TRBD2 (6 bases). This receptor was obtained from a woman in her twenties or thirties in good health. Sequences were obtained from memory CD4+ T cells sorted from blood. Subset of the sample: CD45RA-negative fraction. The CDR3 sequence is CASSLGLAGGVGDTQYF. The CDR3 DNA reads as TGCGCCAGCAGCTTGGGGCTAGCAGGAGGGGTAGGAGATACGCAGTATTTT.